The 6 T cell receptor beta chains reported below all come from one sample, sequenced in a study of blood T cell repertoires in COVID-19. Assay used: immunoSEQ multiplex PCR; TCRdb lists only in-frame clones, some missing. The sample contains about 340,000 clones, about 86% of which appear only once. The sample taken for sequencing was PBMCs or T cells enriched from blood (not recorded which). The receptor set was obtained from a woman between 40 and 50 years old with acute COVID-19.

The CDR3: CASSPTGPGQLEQYF. Written as DNA, the CDR3 is TGTGCCAGCTCACCAACTGGACCGGGACAACTCGAGCAGTACTTC. V is TRBV18 and J is TRBJ2-7; a possible D gene is TRBD1 (6 bases). V gave up 2 bases and J gave up 6 bases, with 17 bases separating them. The germline V gene encodes CDR1 KGHSH and CDR2 LQKENI. The CDR3 has 15 amino acids.

The chain employs TRBV5-4 and TRBJ1-1, with TRBD1 matching over 10 bases. Trimming at V came to 2 bases and at J to 7 bases, leaving 8 bases not matched to a gene. The CDR3 consists of 15 residues. The germline CDR1 and CDR2 sequences are SGHNT and YYREEE (reference sequence). CDR3 sequence: CASSFGQGVLFEAFF. The CDR3 region has the DNA TGTGCCAGCAGCTTCGGACAGGGGGTTCTATTTGAAGCTTTCTTT. The whole variable domain, remainder taken from reference TRBV5-4 and TRBJ1-1, is ETGVTQSPTHLIKTRGQQVTLRCSSQSGHNTVSWYQQALGQGPQFIFQYYREEENGRGNFPPRFSGLQFPNYSSELNVNALELDDSALYLCASSFGQGVLFEAFFGQGTRLTVV.

In this sample, this clone turned up once. The chain recombines TRBV7-2 with TRBJ1-4, with D maybe TRBD1 (6 bases). The CDR3 loop spans 14 amino acids. CDR1 and CDR2 from the germline V gene are SGHTA and FQGNSA. V was pared by 1 base and J by 10 bases, with 13 bases between. The chain's CDR3 is CASSLGQGLAKLFF. The CDR3 DNA reads as TGTGCCAGCAGCTTAGGGCAGGGGTTGGCAAAACTGTTTTTT.

The gene calls are TRBV24-1 and TRBJ2-2; no definite D call. V shed 3 bases and J shed 1 base, with 11 bases lying between them. From germline, CDR1 is KGHDR and CDR2 SFDVKD. The CDR3 covers 16 residues. CDR3 loop: CATSDPNKKNTGELFF. The CDR3 coding sequence is TGTGCCACCAGTGATCCAAACAAGAAGAACACCGGGGAGCTGTTTTTT.

The chain links TRBV10-3 to TRBJ1-1; TRBD1 matches at 12 bases. The CDR3 has 13 residues. Germline loops: CDR1 ENHRY, CDR2 SYGVKD. Trimming took 6 bases from V and 7 from J; bases not matched to a gene: 3. CDR3 sequence (DNA): TGTGCCATCAGGGGGACAGGGGGCGGTGAAGCTTTCTTT. The encoded protein is CAIRGTGGGEAFF.

The rearrangement links TRBV7-9 to TRBJ1-6; a possible D gene is TRBD1 (6 bases). The V and J ends lost 6 bases and 9 bases respectively, with 21 bases between them. This CDR3 has 16 residues. CDR1 is SEHNR, CDR2 FQNEAQ, per germline (reference sequence). CDR3 in amino acids: CASSLTGGARSSPLHF. CDR3 bases: TGTGCCAGCAGTCTAACGGGGGGGGCGAGGAGTTCACCCCTCCACTTT.